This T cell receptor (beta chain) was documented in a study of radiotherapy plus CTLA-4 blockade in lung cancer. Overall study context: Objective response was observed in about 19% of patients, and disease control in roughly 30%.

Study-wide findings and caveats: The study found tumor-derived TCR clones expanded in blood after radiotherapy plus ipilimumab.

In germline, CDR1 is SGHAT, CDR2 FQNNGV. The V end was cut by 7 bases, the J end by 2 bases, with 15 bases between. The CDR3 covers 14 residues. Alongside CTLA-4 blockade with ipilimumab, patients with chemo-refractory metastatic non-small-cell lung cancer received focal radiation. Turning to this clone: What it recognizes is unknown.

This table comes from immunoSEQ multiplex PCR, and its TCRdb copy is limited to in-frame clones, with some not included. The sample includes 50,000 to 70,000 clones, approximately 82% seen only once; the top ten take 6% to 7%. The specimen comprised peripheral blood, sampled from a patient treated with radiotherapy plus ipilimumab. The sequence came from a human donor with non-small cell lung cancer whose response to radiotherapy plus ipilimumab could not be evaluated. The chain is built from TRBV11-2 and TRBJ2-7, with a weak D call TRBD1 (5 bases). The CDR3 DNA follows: TGTGCCAGCACCTCCCGCCAGGGTGCCTACGAGCAGTACTTC. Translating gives CASTSRQGAYEQYF.